What follows describes a single T cell receptor beta chain. The CDR3 extends over 13 amino acids. CDR1 and CDR2 (germline): MGHRA, YSYEKL. The libraries of TRB cDNA were constructed through 5' RACE using UMI labels. After re-calling the 5' RACE reads, TCRdb lists one entry per CDR3 protein, DNA absent. The sample table includes about 130,000 distinct CDR3 sequences. The sample originates from a study of CXCR3-negative and CXCR3-positive naive CD8 T cells. V is TRBV4-1 and J is TRBJ2-2. Sequenced: naive CXCR3- CD8+ T cells from blood. Subset denoted: CD45RO-CCR7+CD27+CD95- naive CD8+ T cells lacking CXCR3 (TNR3-). The clonotype comes from a human donor in good health. Some clones in this sample may be carry-over from other donors' samples. CDR3: CASSQRNTGELFF.